The 18 T cell receptor beta chains below were found in one sample sequenced in a study of CD8 T cells in ankylosing spondylitis. From the 5' RACE reads, TCRdb called clonotypes with MiXCR, one entry per CDR3 protein. The sample records about 320,000 distinct CDR3 sequences, around 10% being singletons. The sample taken for sequencing was blood, either unsorted or a sorted T cell fraction (not recorded which). These receptors originate from a female donor with ankylosing spondylitis or in good health (not recorded which).

This clonotype came up many times. V and J are TRBV20-1 and TRBJ2-1; 10 bases map to TRBD2. The V and J ends lost 6 bases and 10 bases, in that order; junction bases with no gene match: 15. Germline V CDR1 and CDR2: DFQATT, SNEGSKA (reference sequence). The CDR3 has 15 amino acids. This CDR3 is CSADSKLAGVREQFF. For the CDR3, the DNA is TGCAGTGCAGACAGCAAGCTAGCGGGAGTTCGGGAGCAGTTCTTC.

A word on this clonotype: Given a much more abundant clone one base away, this may be a read error. The gene calls are TRBV5-1 and TRBJ2-3, with TRBD2 matching 10 bases. CDR3 length equals 14 residues. V was pared by 7 bases and J by 5 bases, with 7 bases of the junction left unmatched. In germline, CDR1 is SGHRS, CDR2 YFSETQ. CDR3 nucleotide sequence: TGCGCCAGCCGCCTCCGGACTAGCGGAGATACGCAGTATTTT. Protein sequence: CASRLRTSGDTQYF.

In its sample, this clonotype was seen a few times. The CDR3 nucleotides read TGTGCCAGCAGCATTAAGGGGGGCAACCTAGCCTACAATGAGCAGTTCTTC. Translating gives CASSIKGGNLAYNEQFF. This chain uses TRBV27 with TRBJ2-1; D is possibly TRBD1 or TRBD2 (6 bases each). Germline loops: CDR1 MNHEY, CDR2 SMNVEV (reference sequence). This CDR3 is built from 17 residues. The V end lost 6 bases, the J end lost 2 bases, and 20 bases lay between the germline ends.

This clonotype showed up many times. V usage is TRBV5-1 and J usage is TRBJ1-2, with a weak D call TRBD1 (5 bases). The V end lost 1 base, the J end lost 5 bases, and 9 bases lay between the germline ends. The V gene's germline CDR1 is SGHRS and CDR2 YFSETQ. The CDR3 is made up of 13 amino acids. DNA for the CDR3: TGCGCCAGCAGCTTGCGACAGCGGTATGGCTACACCTTC. This encodes CASSLRQRYGYTF.

This clonotype came up a few times. The chain uses TRBV7-3 and TRBJ2-3, with 10 nucleotides matching TRBD2. From germline, CDR1 is SGHTA and CDR2 FQGTGA. Trimming cost V 5 bases and J 4 bases; bases outside gene matches: 6. The CDR3 length is 15 residues. The CDR3 here is CASSESGGAPDTQYF. Written as DNA, the CDR3 is TGTGCCAGCAGCGAAAGCGGGGGGGCTCCAGATACGCAGTATTTT.

This clonotype was recorded many times. The chain joins TRBV5-6 to TRBJ2-2; D is unclear. The CDR3 runs to 17 residues. CDR1 SGHDT and CDR2 YYEEEE come from the germline V gene. V dropped 3 bases and J dropped 0 bases, with 15 bases sitting between them. This CDR3 reads CASSWASDGANTGELFF. CDR3 bases: TGTGCCAGCAGCTGGGCGTCCGACGGAGCGAACACCGGGGAGCTGTTTTTT.

J is TRBJ2-1 and V is TRBV15; D is tentatively TRBD1 or TRBD2 (5 bases each). Germline assignment: CDR1 LNHNV and CDR2 YYDKDF (reference sequence). The V end lost 3 bases, the J end lost 6 bases, and 12 bases lay between the germline ends. The CDR3 is made up of 14 amino acids. CDR3 nucleotide sequence: TGTGCCACCAGCAGCGCCGGGACCCTCAATGAGCAGTTCTTC. Its translation is CATSSAGTLNEQFF.

V gene TRBV3-1 combines with J gene TRBJ2-5; D uncertain. Germline CDR1 LGHDT, CDR2 YNNKEL (reference sequence). Trimming took 5 bases from V and 4 from J, leaving 8 bases between them. CDR3 size: 12 residues. CDR3 sequence: CASSYPGETQYF. CDR3 coding DNA: TGTGCCAGCAGCTATCCTGGAGAGACCCAGTACTTC.

About this clonotype: This may be a read error: a much more frequent sequence differs by one nucleotide. V gene TRBV28 combines with J gene TRBJ2-5; tentatively, D is TRBD1 (6 bases). CDR1 is MDHEN and CDR2 is SYDVKM in the germline V gene. The CDR3 consists of 13 residues. The CDR3 DNA follows: TGTGCCACCGTAAGGGGGTTTAAAGAGACCCAGCACTTC. Translating gives CATVRGFKETQHF.

This clonotype came up many times. V and J are TRBV30 and TRBJ1-1; D gene ambiguous. Per the germline V gene, CDR1 is GTSNPN and CDR2 is SVGIG (reference sequence). Trimming took off 4 bases at V and 1 base at J, with 10 bases between the two ends. The CDR3 has 13 amino acids. DNA of the CDR3: TGTGCCTGGATGAGGCAGAAGAACACTGAAGCTTTCTTT. Translated, it gives CAWMRQKNTEAFF.

This clonotype was detected a few times. The chain is built from TRBV5-1 and TRBJ2-5; D unclear. This CDR3 is built from 11 residues. Trimming left V 5 bases short and J 4 bases short, with 6 bases between. CDR1 SGHRS and CDR2 YFSETQ come from the germline V gene. CDR3: CASREAETQYF. In DNA form, the CDR3 reads TGCGCCAGCAGAGAGGCAGAGACCCAGTACTTC.

The chain combines TRBV7-2 with TRBJ2-3; TRBD1 is a possible D gene (5 bases). The V and J ends lost 1 base and 5 bases respectively, with 10 bases between them. The CDR3 extends over 14 amino acids. Per the germline V gene, CDR1 is SGHTA and CDR2 is FQGNSA. CDR3 bases: TGTGCCAGCAGCTTAGGGTCCAGGGAAGATACGCAGTATTTT. Translated: CASSLGSREDTQYF.

The sample holds many counts of this clonotype. The V and J genes are TRBV7-9 and TRBJ1-3, with D possibly TRBD1 on 6 matching bases. V shed 4 bases and J shed 0 bases, with 10 bases lying between them. The germline gives CDR1 SEHNR, CDR2 FQNEAQ (reference sequence). There are 15 residues in the CDR3. As DNA, the CDR3 is TGTGCCAGCAGCTCAGGACAGAACTCTGGAAACACCATATATTTT. It specifies CASSSGQNSGNTIYF. Full variable domain (remainder filled in from reference TRBV7-9 and TRBJ1-3): DTGVSQNPRHKITKRGQNVTFRCDPISEHNRLYWYRQTLGQGPEFLTYFQNEAQLEKSRLLSDRFSAERPKGSFSTLEIQRTEQGDSAMYLCASSSGQNSGNTIYFGEGSWLTVV.

This clonotype was seen more than once but under ten times. V and J are TRBV20-1 and TRBJ2-7, with 7 nucleotides matching TRBD2. J was trimmed by 3 bases and V by 2 bases; bases with no gene match: 16. The length of the CDR3 is 17 residues. Per germline, CDR1 DFQATT and CDR2 SNEGSKA (reference sequence). CDR3 sequence reads: CSARPIVPDSGVYEQYF. For the CDR3, the DNA is TGCAGTGCTAGACCGATCGTCCCTGACAGCGGGGTCTACGAGCAGTACTTC.

This clonotype was counted ten times or more. A much larger clone differs by one base, so this may be a read error. J is TRBJ2-7 and V is TRBV9; D is unclear. This CDR3 comprises 12 residues. Germline CDR1 is SGDLS and CDR2 is YYNGEE. V was trimmed by 0 bases and J by 3 bases, leaving 4 bases between them. CDR3: CASSVDGYEQYF. CDR3 nucleotides: TGTGCCAGCAGCGTAGACGGCTACGAGCAGTACTTC.

This clonotype occurred many times. This rearrangement joins TRBV27 to TRBJ1-4; D might be TRBD1 (6 bases). Germline lookup yields CDR1 MNHEY and CDR2 SMNVEV (reference sequence). Trimming removed 5 bases at V and 1 base at J, with 14 bases between. CDR3 length: 16 residues. The CDR3 DNA follows: TGTGCCAGCAGTCCCCGAGGGGGAAAAACTAATGAAAAACTGTTTTTT. Protein: CASSPRGGKTNEKLFF.

The sample holds many counts of this clonotype. This chain links TRBV12-3 or TRBV12-4 with TRBJ2-7; 9 bases are a match to TRBD2. Germline trimming cut 6 bases from V and 3 bases from J; bases unmatched to any gene: 3. This CDR3 region has 13 residues. For the CDR3, the DNA is TGTGCCAGCAGGCCTAGCGGGGTCTACGAGCAGTACTTC. Translated, it gives CASRPSGVYEQYF.

The J gene is TRBJ2-7, the V gene TRBV12-3 or TRBV12-4, with TRBD1 as a possible D gene (6 bases). The CDR3 loop spans 13 amino acids. Between the trimmed V and J ends, which lost 0 bases and 7 bases, there was a span of 10 bases. The CDR3 DNA reads as TGTGCCAGCAGTTTAGCGGACAGTGCAGAGCAGTACTTC. Translating it yields CASSLADSAEQYF.